The sequence of this T cell receptor beta chain was determined in a study of T cell repertoires in cytomegalovirus infection. Overall study results and limits: In two of eight donors, the top clonotype was HLA-C-restricted CMV-specific.

This clonotype appeared many times. Its antigen is not known. The CDR3 covers 11 residues. Trimming removed 5 bases at V and 5 bases at J, with 3 bases between. Germline V gene sequence: CDR1 SGHAT, CDR2 FQNNGV. Using its own MiXCR run on the reads, TCRdb lists one record per CDR3 protein. The repertoire has around 120,000 distinct CDR3 sequences, 20% to 30% of them found once; the top ten carry 34%. The specimen sequenced was PBMCs, sequenced either directly or after in vitro stimulation (not recorded which). The chain uses TRBV11-2 and TRBJ1-4, with D unclear. The TCR originated in a human donor in good health (CMV status not recorded). Some clones in this sample may be carry-over from other donors' samples. For the CDR3, the DNA is TGTGCCAGCAGCATGAATGAAAAACTGTTTTTT. This codes for CASSMNEKLFF.